The entry below gives a single TCR beta chain sequence along with its context. Per the germline V gene, CDR1 is MNHEY and CDR2 is SVGEGT. Trimming removed 4 bases from V and 0 bases from J; junction bases left unmatched: 4. The CDR3 has 17 residues. The data were obtained in a study of blood T cell repertoires in COVID-19. Turning to the study itself: Sites in the United States, Italy and Spain provided acute and convalescent COVID-19 samples.

As processed by the authors: Scientists estimated how many nucleated cells there were by amplifying reference gene primers. Produced via immunoSEQ multiplex PCR; TCRdb's table is partial and in-frame only. That table furnishes V, J and clone size, whereas the DNA furnished D and trimming. The sample yields around 60,000 clones, about 91% seen once. V and J are TRBV6-2 or TRBV6-3 and TRBJ2-2, with 11 bases identical to TRBD1. This receptor was taken from a woman aged 60-70 years with active COVID-19. The source material was peripheral blood. This CDR3 reads CASSFRGQGANTGELFF. The CDR3 region has the DNA TGTGCCAGCAGTTTCCGGGGACAGGGGGCGAACACCGGGGAGCTGTTTTTT.